This is a list of T cell receptor beta chains from one sample in a study of neoadjuvant anti-PD-1 for oral cavity cancer. Measured with immunoSEQ multiplex PCR; TCRdb has only the in-frame clones, and not every one. The sample yields under 13,000 clones, about 51% seen once. Sequencing was performed on tumor tissue, taken before nivolumab (anti-PD-1) treatment. Every receptor here comes from a person aged 35-80 years with oral cavity squamous cell carcinoma. Each CDR3 is given with its conserved first and last residue.

J gene	CDR3 length	V gene	CDR3 protein
TRBJ1-6	12	TRBV7-8	CASSPGVRPLHF
TRBJ1-1	14	TRBV2	CANRDTYDNTEAFF
TRBJ2-3	13	TRBV29-1	CSARRASTDTQYF
TRBJ2-1	15	TRBV27	CASSSPAGVSNEQFF
TRBJ1-1	15	TRBV28	CASSLLLGQGIMAFF
TRBJ2-6	13	TRBV18	CASSSPGANVLTF
TRBJ2-7	18	TRBV19	CASSPQQITGDWWNEQYF
TRBJ1-2	17	TRBV7-8	CASSLDIWDRGNYGYTF
TRBJ1-2	13	TRBV30	CASRDRGTYGYTF
TRBJ1-2	14	TRBV5-6	CASSPDRVWDGYTF
TRBJ2-2	17	TRBV7-3	CASSRLHYPTVNGELFF
TRBJ2-7	14	TRBV6-5	CASSQDRFPYEQYF
TRBJ1-4	18	TRBV10-3	CAISVPGTGGEANEKLFF
TRBJ1-4	14	TRBV19	CASSALTGGEKLFF
TRBJ1-1	17	TRBV5-4	CASSPRGDRGVNTEAFF
TRBJ1-2	15	TRBV5-1	CASSFPGQGMEGYTF
TRBJ1-2	13	TRBV7-2	CASSVNEGHGYTF
TRBJ2-7	18	TRBV5-1	CASSLGLRGRGALHEQYF
TRBJ2-5	15	TRBV25-1	CASSEWVGLGETQYF
TRBJ2-2	15	TRBV6-4	CASSPSGGATGELFF
TRBJ1-2	14	TRBV11-1	CASSEGQNNYGYTF
TRBJ1-1	16	TRBV6-5	CASSSGGWVTNTEAFF
TRBJ1-6	16	TRBV12-5	CASGWTGPFSNSPLHF
TRBJ2-7	16	TRBV5-1	CASSLAGISGSYEQYF
TRBJ2-3	15	TRBV29-1	CSVRTGTTSTDTQYF
TRBJ1-1	13	TRBV5-6	CASSFGMNTEAFF
TRBJ1-3	14	TRBV18	CASSQGVSGNTIYF
TRBJ1-3	14	TRBV7-9	CASSLDGRGDTIYF
TRBJ1-2	14	TRBV6-5	CASSRQGIGYGYTF
TRBJ1-2	13	TRBV6-1	CASSEGRDIGYTF